This is a list of T cell receptor beta chains from one sample in a study of human T cells and chemical hapten exposure. TCRdb ran MiXCR on the RACE reads and lists one entry per CDR3 protein. The sample includes roughly 200,000 distinct CDR3 sequences, about 22% seen only once; the top ten take 2.5%. The source was whole blood, collected in connection with sensitization to the hapten diphenylcyclopropenone (DPC). The receptors come from a woman aged 40-49 years with alopecia areata. Some clones in this sample may be carry-over from other donors' samples. CDR3s include the opening cysteine and the closing phenylalanine or tryptophan.

V	J	CDR3
TRBV28	TRBJ2-4	CASSRTSGSNIAKNIQYF
TRBV2	TRBJ1-1	CASELNTEAFF
TRBV27	TRBJ2-1	CASSPTREMSYNEQFF
TRBV3-1	TRBJ1-1	CASSQSDRGPDQAFF
TRBV10-3	TRBJ2-2	CAIGEQGEYTGELFF
TRBV7-2	TRBJ1-1	CASSLAGWRTEAFF
TRBV19	TRBJ2-1	CASSPGGRGFYNEQFF
TRBV21-1	TRBJ2-7	CARGPRDSNYEQYF
TRBV4-2	TRBJ1-5	CASSQVGRGGQPQHF
TRBV5-1	TRBJ2-7	CASSSTGTGSYEQYF
TRBV12-3/TRBV12-4	TRBJ2-7	CASSFGGSGPEQYF
TRBV18	TRBJ1-4	CASSPSQGSTGFF
TRBV5-1	TRBJ2-7	CASRQGPSSYEQYF
TRBV6-6	TRBJ2-7	CASSLPGGTDTYEQYF
TRBV4-2	TRBJ2-7	CASSQDLSRSLAGAYEQYF
TRBV7-9	TRBJ2-7	CASSLDLAGPRF
TRBV3-1	TRBJ1-2	CASSQDGHYGYTF
TRBV28	TRBJ2-5	CASSLGQGYQETQYF
TRBV6-1	TRBJ1-2	CANQQGARPYGYTF
TRBV27	TRBJ1-1	CASIDTGAGGDAFF
TRBV28	TRBJ1-5	CASAGQGGNQPQHF
TRBV5-4	TRBJ2-3	CASSLGGLTSGSTDTQYF
TRBV4-1	TRBJ1-2	CASSQTQANYGYTF